Given below is one T cell receptor beta chain in context. Using immunoSEQ multiplex PCR, the repertoire was profiled, and TCRdb retains in-frame clones only, with some absent. The table shows about 2.4 million clones, with approximately 92% occurring only once. This entry belongs to a study of shared clonotypes between healthy human individuals. Naive CD45RA+ and memory CD45RA-negative subsets were split from CD4+ cells. The sample taken for sequencing was naive CD4+ T cells sorted from blood. Regarding subset: CD45RA+ positively selected. The source is a man between 18 and 29 years old in good health.

The CDR3 sequence is CASSQVGTSTCTF. Here the CDR3 DNA reads TGTGCCAGCAGCCAAGTAGGGACGTCTACATGCACCTTC. The chain couples TRBV14 to TRBJ1-2; possibly TRBD1 for D (5 bases). V lost 1 base to trimming and J lost 13 bases, with 16 bases between them. CDR3 length: 13 residues. Germline CDR1 reads SGHDN; CDR2 reads FVKESK.